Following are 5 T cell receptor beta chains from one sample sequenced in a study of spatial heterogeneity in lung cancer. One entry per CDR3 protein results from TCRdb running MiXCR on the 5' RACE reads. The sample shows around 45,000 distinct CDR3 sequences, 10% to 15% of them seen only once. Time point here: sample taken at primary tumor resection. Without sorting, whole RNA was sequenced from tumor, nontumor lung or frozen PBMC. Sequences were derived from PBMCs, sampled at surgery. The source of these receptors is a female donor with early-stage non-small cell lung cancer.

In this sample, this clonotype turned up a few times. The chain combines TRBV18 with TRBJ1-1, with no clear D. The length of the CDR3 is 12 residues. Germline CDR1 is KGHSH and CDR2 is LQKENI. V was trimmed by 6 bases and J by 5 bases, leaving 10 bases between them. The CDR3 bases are TGTGCCAGCTCGCGACGGGAGACTGAAGCTTTCTTT. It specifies CASSRRETEAFF.

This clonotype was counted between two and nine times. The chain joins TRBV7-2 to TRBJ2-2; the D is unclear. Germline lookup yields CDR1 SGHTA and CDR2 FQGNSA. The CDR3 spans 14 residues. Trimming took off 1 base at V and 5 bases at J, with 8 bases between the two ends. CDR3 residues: CASSLGPATGELFF. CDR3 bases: TGTGCCAGCAGCTTAGGACCCGCAACCGGGGAGCTGTTTTTT.

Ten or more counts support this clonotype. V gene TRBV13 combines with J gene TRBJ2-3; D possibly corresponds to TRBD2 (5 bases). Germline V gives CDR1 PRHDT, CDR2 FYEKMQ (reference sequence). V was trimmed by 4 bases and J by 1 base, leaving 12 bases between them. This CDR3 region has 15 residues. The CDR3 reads CASSSRRAGTDTQYF. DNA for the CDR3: TGTGCCAGCAGCTCCCGGCGGGCGGGCACAGATACGCAGTATTTT.

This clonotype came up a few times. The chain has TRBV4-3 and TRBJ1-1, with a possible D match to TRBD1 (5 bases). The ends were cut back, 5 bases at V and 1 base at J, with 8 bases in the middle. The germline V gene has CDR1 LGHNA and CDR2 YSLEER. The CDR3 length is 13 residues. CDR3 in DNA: TGCGCCAGCAGCTTTACAGGGAACACTGAAGCTTTCTTT. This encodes CASSFTGNTEAFF.

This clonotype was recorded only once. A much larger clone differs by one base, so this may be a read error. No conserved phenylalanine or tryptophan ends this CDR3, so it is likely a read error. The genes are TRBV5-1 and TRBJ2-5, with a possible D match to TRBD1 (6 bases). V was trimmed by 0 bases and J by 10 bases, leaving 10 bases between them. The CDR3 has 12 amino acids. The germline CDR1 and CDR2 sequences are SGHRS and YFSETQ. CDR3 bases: TGCGCCAGCAGCTTGGACGAGGGGGTCCAGTACTAC. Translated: CASSLDEGVQYY.